This T cell receptor beta chain was documented in a study of T-cell memory formation after mild COVID-19. This CDR3 is 14 amino acids long. V gave up 3 bases and J gave up 1 base, with 7 bases separating them. This clonotype occurred many times. MiXCR was run by TCRdb on the 5' RACE reads, yielding one entry per CDR3 protein. This sample has about 62,000 distinct CDR3 sequences, with about 10% found just once. Source material: PBMCs or a T cell subset sorted from them (not recorded which). The sequence was obtained from a man between 18 and 35 years old who had mild COVID-19 (a few samples of this study predate the infection). Cell type and time point are not known. The chain couples TRBV12-3 or TRBV12-4 to TRBJ1-3; D ambiguous. DNA for the CDR3: TGTGCCAGCAGTTTCCGGGCATCTGGAAACACCATATATTTT. Its protein is CASSFRASGNTIYF.